A selection of T cell receptor beta chains follows, all from one sample in a study of PD-1 blockade in classical Hodgkin lymphoma. TCRdb's copy holds only in-frame clones and misses some; the assay was immunoSEQ multiplex PCR. The sample lists about 93,000 clones, around 80% occurring once. Sequences were derived from peripheral blood mononuclear cells (PBMCs), sampled before the fourth cycle of nivolumab. These receptors were obtained from a human donor with classical Hodgkin lymphoma. The CDR3 runs from the conserved cysteine through the conserved F or W. D genes are given only for firm matches. The size of a clone is reported for some rows only, either as once, few or many, or as a class for expanded clones.

D: -; V: TRBV18; size: -; J: TRBJ1-1; DNA: TGTGCCAGCTCACCTAGGACGGAGAACACTGAAGCTTTCTTT; CDR3: CASSPRTENTEAFF
D: -; V: TRBV4-1; size: -; J: TRBJ1-4; DNA: TGCGCCAGCAGCCAAGAAATGACCCGGAAGGAAAAACTGTTTTTT; CDR3: CASSQEMTRKEKLFF
D: TRBD2; V: TRBV28; size: -; J: TRBJ2-3; DNA: TGTGCCACCTTAAGCGGGAGCAGGGCAGATACGCAGTATTTT; CDR3: CATLSGSRADTQYF
D: -; V: TRBV7-2; size: -; J: TRBJ1-5; DNA: TGTGCCAGCAGCTTAGCCCGGGGACAGCCCCAGCATTTT; CDR3: CASSLARGQPQHF
D: -; V: TRBV7-3; size: -; J: TRBJ2-1; DNA: TGTGCCAGCAGCTTAACTTCTAACTACAATGAGCAGTTCTTC; CDR3: CASSLTSNYNEQFF
D: -; V: TRBV4-2; size: -; J: TRBJ2-5; DNA: TGTGCCAGCAGCAGGAGAGGACGGGGCGGGGAGACCCAGTACTTC; CDR3: CASSRRGRGGETQYF
D: -; V: TRBV5-1; size: -; J: TRBJ2-5; DNA: TGCGCCAGCAGCTTAGGCAGTCAAGAGACCCAGTACTTC; CDR3: CASSLGSQETQYF
D: -; V: TRBV19; size: -; J: TRBJ1-5; DNA: TGTGCCAGTACACCCCTACCCCAATCTAATCAGCCCCAGCATTTT; CDR3: CASTPLPQSNQPQHF
D: -; V: TRBV18; size: -; J: TRBJ2-7; DNA: TGTGCCAGCTCACCTTTGGGCAGGGGCGAGCAGTACTTC; CDR3: CASSPLGRGEQYF
D: TRBD1; V: TRBV19; size: -; J: TRBJ2-2; DNA: TGTGCCAGTAGTACTTCGGACAGGGCGGGAAGCGGGCTGTTTTTT; CDR3: CASSTSDRAGSGLFF
D: -; V: TRBV21-1; size: -; J: TRBJ2-3; DNA: TGTGCCTACCACAAGGGGCCCACAGATACGCAGTATTTT; CDR3: CAYHKGPTDTQYF
D: TRBD2; V: TRBV6-5; size: -; J: TRBJ2-3; DNA: TGTGCCAGCAGTTACGTAGCGGGAAGTGGTACGCAGTATTTT; CDR3: CASSYVAGSGTQYF
D: -; V: TRBV2; size: few; J: TRBJ1-4; DNA: TGTGCCAGCAATGTTGGGGGGGGAAATGAAAAACTGTTTTTT; CDR3: CASNVGGGNEKLFF
D: -; V: TRBV9; size: once; J: TRBJ2-5; DNA: TGTGCCAGCAGCCGTCAGGGGGGAGGGCCGAGGGAGACCCAGTACTTC; CDR3: CASSRQGGGPRETQYF
D: -; V: TRBV19; size: once; J: TRBJ2-2; DNA: TGTGCCAGTAGTATACCCCGAACAACTAACACCGGGGAGCTGTTTTTT; CDR3: CASSIPRTTNTGELFF
D: -; V: TRBV7-6; size: -; J: TRBJ2-7; DNA: TGTGCCAGCAGCTTAGGGGAAGCAGGTGCCTACGAGCAGTACTTC; CDR3: CASSLGEAGAYEQYF
D: -; V: TRBV5-4; size: -; J: TRBJ2-1; DNA: TGTGCCAGCAGCTTATGGGGCAATGAGCAGTTCTTC; CDR3: CASSLWGNEQFF
D: -; V: TRBV5-6; size: -; J: TRBJ1-2; DNA: TGTGCCAGCAGCCCAGGAAGGGGGAACTATGGCTACACCTTC; CDR3: CASSPGRGNYGYTF
D: -; V: TRBV7-9; size: -; J: TRBJ2-1; DNA: TGTGCCAGCAGCCCGCGCCGGACTTACTACAATGAGCAGTTCTTC; CDR3: CASSPRRTYYNEQFF
D: -; V: TRBV15; size: once; J: TRBJ2-7; DNA: TGTGCCACCAGCAGAGTTAGCCGGACCTACGAGCAGTACTTC; CDR3: CATSRVSRTYEQYF
D: -; V: TRBV18; size: -; J: TRBJ1-5; DNA: TGTGCCAGCTCACCAGGGTTCAGACAGCCCCAGCATTTT; CDR3: CASSPGFRQPQHF
D: -; V: TRBV2; size: few; J: TRBJ2-3; DNA: TGTGCCAGCAGCGGGGAGGGGGTAAGCACAGATACGCAGTATTTT; CDR3: CASSGEGVSTDTQYF
D: -; V: TRBV6-1; size: -; J: TRBJ1-3; DNA: TGTGCCAGCAGTGGAGCAGGGGTAGGAGACACCATATATTTT; CDR3: CASSGAGVGDTIYF
D: TRBD1; V: TRBV6-5; size: -; J: TRBJ2-3; DNA: TGTGCCAGCAGAGGGGGCAGCACAGATACGCAGTATTTT; CDR3: CASRGGSTDTQYF
D: TRBD1; V: TRBV28; size: -; J: TRBJ1-1; DNA: TGTGCCAGCAGTTTAGGCTTCCAGGGGGTAGGAGCTTTCTTT; CDR3: CASSLGFQGVGAFF
D: TRBD1; V: TRBV27; size: -; J: TRBJ2-7; DNA: TGTGCCAGCAGTCCCCTCCCTCCCGACAGGGGGATTGGTTACGAGCAGTACTTC; CDR3: CASSPLPPDRGIGYEQYF
D: -; V: TRBV7-9; size: -; J: TRBJ1-5; DNA: TGTGCCAGCAGCTTAGGGTCGGGAGAGACCCCATATCAGCCCCAGCATTTT; CDR3: CASSLGSGETPYQPQHF
D: -; V: TRBV4-3; size: -; J: TRBJ1-2; DNA: TGCGCCAGCAGCCATTCCGGGGATGGCTACACCTTC; CDR3: CASSHSGDGYTF